The 31 T cell receptor beta chains listed next were all sequenced from one sample in a study of cytomegalovirus exposure and HLA in healthy donors. Researchers ran the PCR with 60 Vbeta and 13 Jbeta primers. Generated by immunoSEQ multiplex PCR, the TCRdb table keeps only in-frame clones and is missing some. The data hold around 180,000 clones, with about four fifths observed a single time. The specimen was PBMCs. The receptors derive from a man in his thirties or forties in good health and CMV-seropositive.

V is TRBV9 and J is TRBJ2-7; TRBD2 matches 12 bases. Germline V CDR1 and CDR2: SGDLS, YYNGEE. This CDR3 comprises 18 residues. The ends lost 0 bases at V and 4 bases at J; junction bases unmatched: 11. This CDR3 is CASSVAPSGRAIRYEQYF. For the CDR3, the DNA is TGTGCCAGCAGCGTAGCTCCTAGCGGGAGGGCCATCCGGTACGAGCAGTACTTC.

The chain has TRBV7-9 and TRBJ2-4; D remains unclear. Trimming pared 1 base from V and 7 bases from J, leaving 8 bases between. The germline V gene has CDR1 SEHNR and CDR2 FQNEAQ (reference sequence). This CDR3 comprises 13 residues. The CDR3 DNA reads as TGTGCCAGCAGCTTAGTACAGACGAACATTCAGTACTTC. It encodes CASSLVQTNIQYF.

This clone has only a few counts. V gene TRBV10-3 combines with J gene TRBJ2-5, with 7 bases lining up with TRBD1. This CDR3 contains 15 residues. CDR1 and CDR2 from the germline V gene are ENHRY and SYGVKD. V trimming: 2 bases; J trimming: 5 bases; junction bases outside the gene matches: 8. The CDR3 here is CAISEPLQGTETQYF. CDR3 in DNA: TGTGCCATCAGTGAGCCATTACAGGGGACGGAGACCCAGTACTTC.

This clone was recorded once. The chain recombines TRBV9 with TRBJ1-2; TRBD1 matches at 7 bases. Losses at the gene ends were 4 bases for V and 4 bases for J; bases not matched to a gene: 10. Germline assignment: CDR1 SGDLS and CDR2 YYNGEE. The CDR3 sequence is 15 residues long. The CDR3: CASSSGTVQGYGYTF. The CDR3 coding sequence is TGTGCCAGCAGCTCCGGGACAGTTCAGGGCTATGGCTACACCTTC.

This clone was seen a few times. This CDR3 reads CASSLDWTGFSPGGNQPQHF. The CDR3 region has the DNA TGTGCCAGCAGCTTAGATTGGACGGGTTTCAGCCCAGGGGGCAATCAGCCCCAGCATTTT. The V gene is TRBV7-8, the J gene TRBJ1-5; perhaps TRBD1 as D (6 bases). The CDR3 is 20 amino acids. V was cut by 1 base and J by 2 bases, with 24 bases left in between. Germline CDR1 and CDR2: SGHVS and FQNEAQ.

The chain links TRBV10-3 to TRBJ2-2; 12 bases are shared with TRBD1. CDR1 and CDR2 from the germline V gene are ENHRY and SYGVKD. The CDR3 totals 15 residues. Trimming cost V 6 bases and J 4 bases; bases outside gene matches: 3. The CDR3 reads CAIRGQGAGTGELFF. CDR3 in DNA: TGTGCCATCAGGGGACAGGGGGCCGGCACCGGGGAGCTGTTTTTT.

This clone has a handful of counts. V and J are TRBV6-4 and TRBJ2-1; 10 bases align to TRBD2. The germline V gene encodes CDR1 MRHNA and CDR2 SNTAGT. The V segment lost 5 bases and the J segment 4 bases; nucleotides outside the gene matches: 5. The CDR3 has 15 residues. The CDR3 region is CASSQTSGAYNEQFF. CDR3 coding DNA: TGTGCCAGCAGTCAAACTAGCGGGGCATACAATGAGCAGTTCTTC.

For this clone: Other nucleotide sequences in the sample specify the same CDR3. The CDR3: CSVVVTASYEQYF. CDR3 nucleotide sequence: TGCAGCGTGGTCGTGACAGCCTCCTACGAGCAGTACTTC. The chain recombines TRBV29-1 with TRBJ2-7; D is possibly TRBD1 (5 bases). Germline lookup yields CDR1 SQVTM and CDR2 ANQGSEA. There are 13 residues in the CDR3. Trimming removed 6 bases from V and 0 bases from J, with 12 bases in between.

The rearrangement links TRBV25-1 to TRBJ1-4; 7 nucleotides align to TRBD1. The CDR3 is made up of 17 amino acids. Germline trimming cut 1 base from V and 10 bases from J; bases unmatched to any gene: 15. Germline values: CDR1 MGHDK, CDR2 SYGVNS. CDR3 sequence (DNA): TGTGCCAGCAGTGAATCCTACGCCGGGACAGTTATCGGAAAACTGTTTTTT. It yields the protein CASSESYAGTVIGKLFF. Complete variable domain (other parts from reference TRBV25-1 and TRBJ1-4): EADIYQTPRYLVIGTGKKITLECSQTMGHDKMYWYQQDPGMELHLIHYSYGVNSTEKGDLSSESTVSRIRTEHFPLTLESARPSHTSQYLCASSESYAGTVIGKLFFGSGTQLSVL.

The rearrangement links TRBV14 to TRBJ2-7; D may be TRBD1 (6 bases). CDR1 is SGHDN, CDR2 FVKESK, per germline. The CDR3 sequence is 13 residues long. V gave up 4 bases and J gave up 3 bases, with 10 bases separating them. The CDR3 DNA reads TGTGCCAGCAGCCCTTACAGGGTCTACGAGCAGTACTTC. Its translation is CASSPYRVYEQYF. Using reference TRBV14 and TRBJ2-7 for the parts outside the CDR3, the full variable domain is EAGVTQFPSHSVIEKGQTVTLRCDPISGHDNLYWYRRVMGKEIKFLLHFVKESKQDESGMPNNRFLAERTGGTYSTLKVQPAELEDSGVYFCASSPYRVYEQYFGPGTRLTVT.

V and J are TRBV29-1 and TRBJ2-5; 9 bases line up with TRBD1. The tail of the sequence fits TRBJ2-7 better, so the J call may be wrong. The CDR3 runs to 14 residues. CDR1 and CDR2 from the germline V gene are SQVTM and ANQGSEA. CDR3 sequence reads: CSVARDRAPYEQYF. CDR3 coding DNA: TGCAGCGTTGCCCGGGACAGGGCACCCTACGAGCAGTACTTC.

V gene TRBV10-1 combines with J gene TRBJ1-2, with TRBD1 identical over 8 bases. V lost 7 bases, J lost 6 bases, and 4 bases stayed unmatched. The CDR3 is 12 amino acids. The germline V gene has CDR1 WNHNN and CDR2 SYGVQD (reference sequence). CDR3 protein: CASTSGQDGYTF. The DNA for the CDR3 is TGCGCCAGCACTTCGGGACAGGATGGCTACACCTTC.

The sample holds one count of this clone. This sequence joins TRBV13 and TRBJ2-6, with no clear D. The CDR3 covers 15 residues. Trimming left V 2 bases short and J 1 base short, with 6 bases between. The germline gives CDR1 PRHDT, CDR2 FYEKMQ (reference sequence). The CDR3: CASSLRGSGANVLTF. CDR3 DNA: TGTGCCAGCAGCTTACGAGGATCTGGGGCCAACGTCCTGACTTTC.

This chain joins TRBV6-5 and TRBJ2-1; D may be TRBD2 (6 bases). Germline V gene lookup returns CDR1 MNHEY and CDR2 SVGAGI. The V end was cut by 0 bases, the J end by 9 bases, with 15 bases between. The CDR3 is made up of 15 amino acids. The CDR3 DNA reads TGTGCCAGCAGTTACTCTAAGCGGGTTTTCGGTGAGCAGTTCTTC. Translated, it gives CASSYSKRVFGEQFF.

This clone was seen a single time. CDR3 residues: CASRRTGADWDTIYF. The CDR3, as DNA: TGTGCCAGCAGGAGGACAGGGGCGGACTGGGACACCATATATTTT. This chain joins TRBV27 and TRBJ1-3; 9 nucleotides line up with TRBD1. The CDR3 contains 15 residues. CDR1 and CDR2 (germline): MNHEY, SMNVEV (reference sequence). V shed 6 bases and J 8 bases; nucleotides not matched to a gene: 11.

The chain recombines TRBV5-5 with TRBJ2-7, with unresolved D. Trimming removed 0 bases at V and 2 bases at J, with 6 bases between. Germline CDR1 reads SGHKS; CDR2 reads YYEKEE (reference sequence). The CDR3 is 13 amino acids. The CDR3 nucleotides are TGTGCCAGCAGCTTGGTTACGGCCTACGAGCAGTACTTC. This sequence encodes CASSLVTAYEQYF.

The chain recombines TRBV27 with TRBJ2-2; 11 bases are shared with TRBD1. Germline assignment: CDR1 MNHEY and CDR2 SMNVEV (reference sequence). J gave up 4 bases and V 6 bases, and 10 bases lay outside the gene matches. This CDR3 contains 17 residues. CDR3 region: CASRRTPGQGGTGELFF. The CDR3, as DNA: TGTGCCAGCAGACGTACTCCGGGACAGGGGGGCACCGGGGAGCTGTTTTTT.

This clone was recorded only once. The J gene is TRBJ1-6, the V gene TRBV6-5; D not certain. CDR3 size: 13 residues. Per the germline V gene, CDR1 is MNHEY and CDR2 is SVGAGI. V dropped 5 bases and J dropped 9 bases, with 11 bases sitting between them. The CDR3: CASSPRLGSPLHF. In DNA, the CDR3 is TGTGCCAGCAGTCCTCGGCTAGGTTCACCCCTCCACTTT.

The V and J genes are TRBV28 and TRBJ2-7; D may be TRBD2 (6 bases). The germline V gene encodes CDR1 MDHEN and CDR2 SYDVKM. Trimming took off 8 bases at V and 4 bases at J, with 21 bases between the two ends. This CDR3 has 15 residues. The CDR3 region has the DNA TGTGCCAGCCTCCTTCGGGGGTTCGGGGGTTACGAGCAGTACTTC. Translated, it gives CASLLRGFGGYEQYF. The full variable domain, in which reference TRBV28 and TRBJ2-7 provide the parts outside the CDR3, is DVKVTQSSRYLVKRTGEKVFLECVQDMDHENMFWYRQDPGLGLRLIYFSYDVKMKEKGDIPEGYSVSREKKERFSLILESASTNQTSMYLCASLLRGFGGYEQYFGPGTRLTVT.

The chain couples TRBV14 to TRBJ2-3, with D hard to call. The length of the CDR3 is 12 residues. V lost 4 bases and J 5 bases, leaving 7 bases between the germline ends. CDR1 and CDR2 (germline): SGHDN, FVKESK. The CDR3 DNA follows: TGTGCCAGCAGCCCCAGTATAGATACGCAGTATTTT. It yields the protein CASSPSIDTQYF.

The V and J genes are TRBV13 and TRBJ2-7; 9 bases match TRBD1. With V trimmed by 4 bases and J by 6 bases, 7 bases remained unmatched. Germline CDR1 PRHDT, CDR2 FYEKMQ (reference sequence). The CDR3 runs 14 residues. Here the CDR3 reads CASSSGTGLSEQYF. The DNA for the CDR3 is TGTGCCAGCAGCTCAGGGACAGGGTTGAGCGAGCAGTACTTC.

This clone showed up just a few times. This rearrangement joins TRBV2 to TRBJ2-1; 13 bases fit TRBD2. Looked up from germline, CDR1 is SNHLY and CDR2 is FYNNEI. This CDR3 comprises 14 residues. V lost 5 bases to trimming and J lost 9 bases; unmatched junction nucleotides: 4. The CDR3, as DNA: TGTGCCAGCAGTCGGACTAGCGGGAGTGGTGAGCAGTTCTTC. Protein sequence: CASSRTSGSGEQFF.

The V and J genes are TRBV9 and TRBJ2-3; 9 positions match TRBD2. Unmatched junction bases numbered 5, after V lost 1 base and J lost 5 bases. CDR3 length equals 15 residues. Germline V gives CDR1 SGDLS, CDR2 YYNGEE. CDR3 region: CASSVLAGWLDTQYF. The CDR3 DNA reads as TGTGCCAGCAGCGTACTAGCGGGGTGGTTAGATACGCAGTATTTT.

This sequence joins TRBV5-1 and TRBJ1-2; 9 bases agree with TRBD1. The CDR3 is 14 residues long. CDR1 is SGHRS and CDR2 is YFSETQ in the germline V gene. V dropped 3 bases and J dropped 4; count of bases not matched to a gene: 4. CDR3 amino acids: CASSSGQGIYGYTF. CDR3 bases: TGCGCCAGCAGCTCGGGACAGGGAATCTATGGCTACACCTTC.

The V gene is TRBV25-1, the J gene TRBJ2-4, with D tentatively TRBD1 (6 bases). The CDR3 is made up of 14 amino acids. Between the trimmed V and J ends, which lost 1 base and 6 bases, there was a span of 10 bases. Germline V gene sequence: CDR1 MGHDK, CDR2 SYGVNS. In DNA form, the CDR3 reads TGTGCCAGCAGTGAATCCGGACAGTCAAACATTCAGTACTTC. Translated, it gives CASSESGQSNIQYF.

This clone was counted only a few times. The rearrangement uses TRBV9 and TRBJ1-4; TRBD1 is a possible D gene (6 bases). V lost 4 bases to trimming and J lost 4 bases, with 11 bases between them. Per the germline V gene, CDR1 is SGDLS and CDR2 is YYNGEE. The CDR3 runs 14 residues. The CDR3: CASSRDKINEKLFF. The CDR3 coding sequence is TGTGCCAGCAGCCGGGACAAGATTAATGAAAAACTGTTTTTT.

The chain is built from TRBV7-2 and TRBJ2-3, with 9 bases matching TRBD2. Trimming cost V 8 bases and J 14 bases; bases outside gene matches: 8. This CDR3 contains 11 residues. Germline CDR1 reads SGHTA; CDR2 reads FQGNSA. The CDR3 loop is CASGSGGHWYF. CDR3 nucleotide sequence: TGTGCCAGCGGGAGCGGGGGGCATTGGTATTTT.

This sequence joins TRBV15 and TRBJ2-1; the match to TRBD2 covers 8 bases. J was trimmed by 8 bases and V by 0 bases; bases with no gene match: 9. This CDR3 region has 16 residues. Per the germline V gene, CDR1 is LNHNV and CDR2 is YYDKDF (reference sequence). The CDR3 nucleotides read TGTGCCACCAGCAGAGATAGGGGCGGGGGGACGGATGAGCAGTTCTTC. Its protein product is CATSRDRGGGTDEQFF.

CDR3 sequence: CASSLEAGNDEQFF. Written as DNA, the CDR3 is TGTGCCAGCAGCTTAGAAGCGGGAAACGATGAGCAGTTCTTC. The chain combines TRBV7-3 with TRBJ2-1, with 7 bases lining up with TRBD2. Germline V gene sequence: CDR1 SGHTA, CDR2 FQGTGA. V lost 2 bases, J lost 8 bases, and 6 bases stayed unmatched. The CDR3 length is 14 residues.

CDR3 bases: TGTGCCAGCAGCTCAAGTACAGGGGTAAACACCGGGGAGCTGTTTTTT. Translated: CASSSSTGVNTGELFF. This chain links TRBV7-3 with TRBJ2-2; 7 bases line up with TRBD1. V shed 4 bases and J 2 bases; nucleotides not matched to a gene: 7. The CDR3 extends over 16 amino acids. Germline assignment: CDR1 SGHTA and CDR2 FQGTGA.

This clone has more than one count but fewer than ten. The chain joins TRBV11-2 to TRBJ2-3, with TRBD2 matching 7 bases. The germline gives CDR1 SGHAT, CDR2 FQNNGV. The junction had 7 bases not matched to a gene; V was cut back by 7 bases and J by 3 bases. This CDR3 spans 14 amino acids. The CDR3: CASNSAGYTDTQYF. The CDR3 coding sequence is TGTGCCAGCAATTCAGCGGGGTATACAGATACGCAGTATTTT. The full variable domain, rest sourced from reference TRBV11-2 and TRBJ2-3, is EAGVAQSPRYKIIEKRQSVAFWCNPISGHATLYWYQQILGQGPKLLIQFQNNGVVDDSQLPKDRFSAERLKGVDSTLKIQPAKLEDSAVYLCASNSAGYTDTQYFGPGTRLTVL.